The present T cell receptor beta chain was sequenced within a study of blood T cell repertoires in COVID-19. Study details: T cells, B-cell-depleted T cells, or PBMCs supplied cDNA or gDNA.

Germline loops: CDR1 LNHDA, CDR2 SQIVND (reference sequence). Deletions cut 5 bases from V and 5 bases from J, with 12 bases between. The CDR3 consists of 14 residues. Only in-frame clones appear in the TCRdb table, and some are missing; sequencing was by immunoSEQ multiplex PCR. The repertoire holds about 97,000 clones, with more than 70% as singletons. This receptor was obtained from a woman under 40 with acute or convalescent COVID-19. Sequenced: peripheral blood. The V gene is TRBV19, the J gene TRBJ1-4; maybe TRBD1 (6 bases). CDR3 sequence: CASSLTGVNEKLFF. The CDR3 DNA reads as TGTGCCAGTAGTCTGACAGGCGTCAATGAAAAACTGTTTTTT. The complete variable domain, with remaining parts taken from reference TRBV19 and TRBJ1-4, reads DGGITQSPKYLFRKEGQNVTLSCEQNLNHDAMYWYRQDPGQGLRLIYYSQIVNDFQKGDIAEGYSVSREKKESFPLTVTSAQKNPTAFYLCASSLTGVNEKLFFGSGTQLSVL.